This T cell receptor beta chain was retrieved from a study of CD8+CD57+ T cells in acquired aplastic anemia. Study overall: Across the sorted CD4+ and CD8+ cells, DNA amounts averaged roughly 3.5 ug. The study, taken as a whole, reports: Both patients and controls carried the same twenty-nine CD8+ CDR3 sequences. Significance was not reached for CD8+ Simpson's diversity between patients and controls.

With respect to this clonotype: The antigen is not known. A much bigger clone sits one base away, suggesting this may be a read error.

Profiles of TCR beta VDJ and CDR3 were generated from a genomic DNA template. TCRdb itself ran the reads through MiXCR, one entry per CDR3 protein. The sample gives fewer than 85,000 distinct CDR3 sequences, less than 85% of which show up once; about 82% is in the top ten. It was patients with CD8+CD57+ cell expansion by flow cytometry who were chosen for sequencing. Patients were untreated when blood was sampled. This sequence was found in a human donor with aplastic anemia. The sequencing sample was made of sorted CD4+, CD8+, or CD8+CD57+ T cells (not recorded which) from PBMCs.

In nucleotides, the CDR3 is TGTGCCAGCAGCGCGGAGGGGAGCCCAATTCGCGAGCAGCACTTC. It encodes CASSAEGSPIREQHF. The chain is built from TRBV3-1 and TRBJ2-5; a weak D match, TRBD2 (6 bases). CDR1 and CDR2 from the germline V gene are LGHDT and YNNKEL (reference sequence). The CDR3 contains 15 residues.